This is a list of T cell receptor beta chains from one sample in a study of shared clonotypes between healthy human individuals. TCRdb's table, derived via immunoSEQ multiplex PCR, lists solely in-frame clones and lacks some. The sample consists of about 2.2 million clones, about 93% of them appearing once. Sequenced: naive CD8+ T cells from PBMCs. The source of these receptors is a man in his late teens or twenties in good health. Some clones in this sample may be carry-over from other donors' samples. Both conserved end residues are part of each CDR3. A D gene is named only where the DNA matches it firmly. Clone size is shown for a subset of rows, as once, few, many or a class of expanded clone.

>TRBV6-1|-|TRBJ2-1|-
CASSESPAGTELYNEQFF
TGTGCCAGCAGTGAGTCCCCTGCCGGGACGGAACTTTACAATGAGCAGTTCTTC
>TRBV29-1|TRBD1|TRBJ2-3|-
CSVEDGTVRTDTQYF
TGCAGCGTTGAAGATGGGACAGTTCGCACAGATACGCAGTATTTT
>TRBV28|TRBD1|TRBJ2-7|-
CASSFHRGRGLYEQYF
TGTGCCAGCAGCTTCCACAGGGGGCGCGGATTATACGAGCAGTACTTC
>TRBV7-8|TRBD2|TRBJ2-7|-
CASSPQFLSSGFSYEQYF
TGTGCCAGCAGCCCCCAATTTTTGTCTAGCGGCTTTTCCTACGAGCAGTACTTC
>TRBV4-3|TRBD2|TRBJ2-3|-
CASSQDGTSGGGDTQYF
TGCGCCAGCAGCCAAGACGGGACTAGCGGGGGTGGAGATACGCAGTATTTT
>TRBV28|-|TRBJ2-1|-
CASSLVPWRDSGNEQFF
TGTGCCAGCAGTTTAGTGCCCTGGCGGGATTCGGGCAATGAGCAGTTCTTC
>TRBV7-6|-|TRBJ2-7|-
CASSRRPTGVLYEQYF
TGTGCCAGCAGCCGACGACCAACAGGAGTACTTTACGAGCAGTACTTC
>TRBV5-1|TRBD2|TRBJ2-3|once
CASRDIAGTFTDTQYF
TGCGCCAGCAGAGACATAGCGGGGACCTTCACAGATACGCAGTATTTT
>TRBV6-6|TRBD1|TRBJ1-2|-
CASSSAGQGLDGYTF
TGTGCCAGCAGTTCCGCCGGACAGGGGTTGGATGGCTACACCTTC
>TRBV5-8|-|TRBJ1-1|-
CASSLVRREAFF
TGTGCCAGCAGCTTGGTGAGGAGGGAAGCTTTCTTT
>TRBV7-2|TRBD1|TRBJ1-1|-
CASSLGQGFSFSTEAFF
TGTGCCAGCAGCTTGGGACAGGGATTCTCTTTTAGCACTGAAGCTTTCTTT
>TRBV14|-|TRBJ2-7|-
CASSQDSSRVSYEQYF
TGTGCCAGCAGCCAAGATTCATCCAGGGTCTCCTACGAGCAGTACTTC
>TRBV10-3|TRBD2|TRBJ2-3|-
CAISESGRSSTDTQYF
TGTGCCATCAGTGAGAGCGGGAGGTCTAGCACAGATACGCAGTATTTT
>TRBV30|-|TRBJ2-2|-
CAWKIGSGELFF
TGTGCCTGGAAAATAGGGTCCGGGGAGCTGTTTTTT
>TRBV29-1|-|TRBJ2-5|once
CSVEDHQDWETQYF
TGCAGCGTTGAAGACCATCAGGATTGGGAGACCCAGTACTTC
>TRBV29-1|-|TRBJ1-1|-
CSADLAVNTEAFF
TGCAGCGCCGACCTTGCGGTGAACACTGAAGCTTTCTTT
>TRBV4-1|TRBD1|TRBJ1-1|-
CASSHGRGLGTNTEAFF
TGCGCCAGCAGCCATGGGAGGGGGCTTGGCACGAACACTGAAGCTTTCTTT
>TRBV5-5|TRBD1|TRBJ2-7|-
CASSSGQGVPYEQYF
TGTGCCAGCAGCTCGGGACAGGGGGTCCCCTACGAGCAGTACTTC
>TRBV28|-|TRBJ2-7|-
CASSIQGSNYEQYF
TGTGCCAGCAGTATACAGGGAAGCAACTACGAGCAGTACTTC
>TRBV7-9|TRBD2|TRBJ2-3|-
CASSLRTSGDTQYF
TGTGCCAGCAGCTTGCGGACTAGCGGAGATACGCAGTATTTT